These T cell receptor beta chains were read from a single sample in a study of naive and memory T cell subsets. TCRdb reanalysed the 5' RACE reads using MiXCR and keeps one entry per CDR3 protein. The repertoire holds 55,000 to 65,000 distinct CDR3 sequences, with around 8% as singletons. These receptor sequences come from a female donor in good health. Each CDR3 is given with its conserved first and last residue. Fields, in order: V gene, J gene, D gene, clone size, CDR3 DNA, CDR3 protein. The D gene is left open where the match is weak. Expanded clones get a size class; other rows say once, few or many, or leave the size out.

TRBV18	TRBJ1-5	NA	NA	TGTGCCAGCTCACTCATTCCCGACTCCTATCAGCCCCAGCATTTT	CASSLIPDSYQPQHF
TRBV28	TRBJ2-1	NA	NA	TGTGCCAGCAGTACCAATAGAGCACGAAGCGACAATGAGCAGTTCTTC	CASSTNRARSDNEQFF
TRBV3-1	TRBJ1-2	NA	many	TGTGCCAGCAGCCAAGATAATGGCCTGTCCTATGGCTACACCTTC	CASSQDNGLSYGYTF
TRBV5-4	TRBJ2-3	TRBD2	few	TGTGCCAGCAGCTTGGGACTAGCGGGAGCACGCACAGATACGCAGTATTTT	CASSLGLAGARTDTQYF
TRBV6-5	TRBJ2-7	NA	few	TGTGCCAGCACCTACGCTTACGAGCAGTACTTC	CASTYAYEQYF
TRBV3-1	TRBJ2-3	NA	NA	TGTGCCAGCAGCCAAGATAGCCGGGTAGATACGCAGTATTTT	CASSQDSRVDTQYF
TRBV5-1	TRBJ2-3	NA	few	TGCGCCAGCAGAAGGCCGGGCACAGATACGCAGTATTTT	CASRRPGTDTQYF
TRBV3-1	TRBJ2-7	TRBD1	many	TGTGCCAGCAGCCGAGGACAGGAGACCTACGAGCAGTACTTC	CASSRGQETYEQYF
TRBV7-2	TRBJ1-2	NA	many	TGTGCCAGCAGCCGGGACACCGCGGGGTCGACCTTC	CASSRDTAGSTF
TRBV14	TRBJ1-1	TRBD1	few	TGTGCCAGCAGCCACCTACAGGGGACTGAAGCTTTCTTT	CASSHLQGTEAFF
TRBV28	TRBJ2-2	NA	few	TGTGCCAGCAGTCCCTGGACTAATCGCCGAAGATGGAACACCGGGGAGCTGTTTTTT	CASSPWTNRRRWNTGELFF
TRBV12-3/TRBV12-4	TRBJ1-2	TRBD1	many	TGTGCCAGCAGTCCCCGACAGGGGGCGCGAGTCCATGGCTACACCTTC	CASSPRQGARVHGYTF
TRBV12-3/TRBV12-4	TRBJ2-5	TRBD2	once	TGTGCCAGCAGTCCTGGAAAGCGGGGGGGCTCAGAGACCCAGTACTTC	CASSPGKRGGSETQYF